Detailed here is one TCR beta chain. There are a few counts of this clonotype. Its antigen is still unknown. No qualities accompany the bases; no much larger clone lies one base away. This specimen's time point label, interpreted: persistent/refractory GD, antithyroid drugs over 5 years with positive TRAb. RNA was extracted from PBMCs in TRIzol for both TCR sequencing and RNA sequencing. Graves' disease was diagnosed according to American Thyroid Association guidelines. The patients came from an endocrinology department in Xi'an, China. Each patient gave approximately 10 milliliters of peripheral blood, collected in an EDTA anticoagulant tube. PBMCs were isolated by Ficoll Paque Plus density gradient separation without further T cell sorting. An Agilent 2100 Bioanalyzer and agarose gel were used to check RNA quality, and a NanoDrop 2000 was used to measure RNA concentration. The CDR3 spans 18 residues, from the cysteine through the phenylalanine. The DNA shown is the 54-base CDR3, in frame from base 1. Trimming removed 6 bases from V and 4 bases from J; the gene matches leave 16 bases unexplained. CDR1 and CDR2, looked up from the germline V gene, are SGHTA and FQGNSA.

The library was made by multiplex PCR. Instrument on record: Illumina HiSeq 4000. iRepertoire HTBI primers and Arm-PCR amplification of CDR3 regions were used to construct TCR beta libraries. Before sequencing, the PCR products underwent gel purification. From the authors' description of their analysis: A total of some 60 TRBV and some 15 TRBJ segments were identified across samples and were used for gene usage analysis of CDR3 amino acid clonotypes. COPE and FqMerger were used to merge the filtered high-quality paired reads into contigs. BLAST was used to align contigs to IMGT TRBV, TRBD and TRBJ reference genes, and CDR3 was defined according to IMGT. Clonotypes above 0.1% frequency were classified as highly expanded clones. Shannon entropy served as the measure of repertoire diversity, while the Gini coefficient captured V-J evenness. Public clonotypes were defined as clonotypes shared by more than one individual. TCRdb trimmed the raw reads at Q25, called clones with MiXCR and kept productive beta chains. Each CDR3 protein appears once, grouped with its most common genes and DNA. The V and J calls and clone size come from TCRdb's table, not from the authors' own analysis. Counted in this sample were a few hundred thousand distinct CDR3 sequences; 23% of them appeared once. About 26% of the sample lies in the top ten.

The source of the sample is a study of regulatory T cells in long-lasting Graves disease (dated by TCRdb to about 2021). About the full investigation: Persistent Graves' disease meant more than 5 years of antithyroid drug treatment with TSH receptor autoantibodies that stayed positive. Peripheral blood TCR sequencing and RNA sequencing compared persistent Graves' disease patients with newly diagnosed Graves' disease patients. The study was registered as a clinical trial and conducted in China. A total of around 35 samples underwent TCR sequencing, from about 13 patients with persistent Graves' disease and 20 or so patients with newly diagnosed Graves' disease. Antithyroid drugs had been taken for about 9.7 years on average by persistent Graves' disease patients in the clinical cohort.

Study-level results and caveats: Patients with persistent disease shared more public clonotypes (about 2,500) than newly diagnosed patients did (more than 900). Preferential use of TRBV28, TRBJ1-2 and TRBJ2-5 was observed in persistent disease, whereas TRBV20-1 and TRBJ2-1 were favored in newly diagnosed disease. Lower TCR Shannon entropy and fewer highly expanded clones were observed in persistent Graves' disease patients than in newly diagnosed patients, which suggested clonal expansion. The small sample size was acknowledged by the authors as a limitation that may reduce accuracy. The study examined only peripheral blood because the primary lesion, thyroid tissue, could not be accessed. Sequencing and analysis were limited to the TCR beta chain.

This TCR was recovered from a female donor with Graves disease. The sample consisted of peripheral blood mononuclear cells (PBMCs), taken when the disease was refractory, from a patient treated with antithyroid drugs. The chain is encoded by TRBV7-2 joined to TRBJ2-2, with 8 bases in between that match TRBD2. The CDR3 here reads CASRIPGLGREGTGELFF. The nucleotide sequence reads as follows: TGTGCCAGCAGAATACCGGGACTAGGTCGTGAGGGCACCGGGGAGCTGTTTTTT.